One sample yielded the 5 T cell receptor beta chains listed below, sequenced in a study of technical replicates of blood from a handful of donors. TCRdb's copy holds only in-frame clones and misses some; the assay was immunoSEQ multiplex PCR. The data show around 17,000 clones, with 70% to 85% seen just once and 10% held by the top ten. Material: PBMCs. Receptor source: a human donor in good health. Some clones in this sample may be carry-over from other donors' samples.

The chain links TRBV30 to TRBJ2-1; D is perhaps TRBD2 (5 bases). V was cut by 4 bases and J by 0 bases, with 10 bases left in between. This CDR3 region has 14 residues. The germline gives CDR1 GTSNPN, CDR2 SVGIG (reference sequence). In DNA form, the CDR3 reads TGTGCCTGGACCTCGGGGAGCTCCTACAATGAGCAGTTCTTC. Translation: CAWTSGSSYNEQFF.

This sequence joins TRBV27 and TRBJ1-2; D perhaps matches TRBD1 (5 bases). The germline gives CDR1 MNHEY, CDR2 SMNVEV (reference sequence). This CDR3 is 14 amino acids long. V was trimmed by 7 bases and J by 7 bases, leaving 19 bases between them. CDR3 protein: CASTPHGGSAGYTF. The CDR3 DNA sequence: TGTGCCAGCACCCCCCACGGGGGGTCTGCTGGCTACACCTTC.

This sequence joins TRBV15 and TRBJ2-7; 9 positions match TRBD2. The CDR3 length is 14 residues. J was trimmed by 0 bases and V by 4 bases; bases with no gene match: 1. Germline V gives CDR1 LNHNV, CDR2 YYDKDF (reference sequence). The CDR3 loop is CATSNSGSSYEQYF. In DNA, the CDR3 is TGTGCCACCAGCAATAGCGGGAGCTCCTACGAGCAGTACTTC. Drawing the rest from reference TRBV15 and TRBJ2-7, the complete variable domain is DAMVIQNPRYQVTQFGKPVTLSCSQTLNHNVMYWYQQKSSQAPKLLFHYYDKDFNNEADTPDNFQSRRPNTSFCFLDIRSPGLGDTAMYLCATSNSGSSYEQYFGPGTRLTVT.

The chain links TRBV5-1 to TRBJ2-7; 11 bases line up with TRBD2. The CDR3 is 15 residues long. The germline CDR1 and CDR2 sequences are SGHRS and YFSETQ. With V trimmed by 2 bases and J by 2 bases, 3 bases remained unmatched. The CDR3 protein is CASSFPGLAAYEQYF. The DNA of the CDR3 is TGCGCCAGCAGCTTTCCGGGACTAGCGGCCTACGAGCAGTACTTC.

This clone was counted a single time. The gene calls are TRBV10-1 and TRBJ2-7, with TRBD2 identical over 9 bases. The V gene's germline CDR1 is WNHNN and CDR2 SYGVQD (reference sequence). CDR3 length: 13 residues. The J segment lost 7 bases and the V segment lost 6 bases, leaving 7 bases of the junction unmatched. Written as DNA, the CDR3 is TGCGCCAGCAGCAACGGACTAGCGTGGGAGCAGTACTTC. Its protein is CASSNGLAWEQYF.